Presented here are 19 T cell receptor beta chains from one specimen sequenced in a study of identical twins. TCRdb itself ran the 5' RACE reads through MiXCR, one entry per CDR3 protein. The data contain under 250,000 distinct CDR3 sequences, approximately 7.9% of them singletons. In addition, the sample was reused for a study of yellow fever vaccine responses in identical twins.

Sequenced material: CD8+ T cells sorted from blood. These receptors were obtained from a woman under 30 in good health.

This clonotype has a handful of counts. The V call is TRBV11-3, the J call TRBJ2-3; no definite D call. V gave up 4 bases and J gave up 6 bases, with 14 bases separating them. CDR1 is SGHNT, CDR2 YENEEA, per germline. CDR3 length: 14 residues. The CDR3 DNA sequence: TGTGCCAGCAGCTCTAGGATCTCACCGGATACGCAGTATTTT. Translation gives CASSSRISPDTQYF.

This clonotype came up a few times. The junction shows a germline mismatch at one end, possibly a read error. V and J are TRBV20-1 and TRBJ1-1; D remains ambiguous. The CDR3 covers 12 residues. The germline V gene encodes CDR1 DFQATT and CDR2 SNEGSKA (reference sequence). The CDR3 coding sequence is TGCAGTGCTCTAGGAGGGAACGCTGAAGCTTTCTTT. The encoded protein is CSALGGNAEAFF.

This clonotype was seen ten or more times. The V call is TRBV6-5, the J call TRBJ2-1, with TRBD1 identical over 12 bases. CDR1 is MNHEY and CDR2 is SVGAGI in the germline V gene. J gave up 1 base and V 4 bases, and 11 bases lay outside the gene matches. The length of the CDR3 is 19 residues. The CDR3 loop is CASSFWDRGLDPSYNEQFF. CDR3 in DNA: TGTGCCAGCAGTTTCTGGGACAGGGGGCTGGACCCTTCCTACAATGAGCAGTTCTTC.

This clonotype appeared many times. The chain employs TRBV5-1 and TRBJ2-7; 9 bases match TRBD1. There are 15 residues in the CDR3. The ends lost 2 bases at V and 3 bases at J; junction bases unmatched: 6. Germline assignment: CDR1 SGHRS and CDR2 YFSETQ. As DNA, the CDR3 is TGCGCCAGCAGCTTACCGGGACAGGGATACTACGAGCAGTACTTC. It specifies CASSLPGQGYYEQYF.

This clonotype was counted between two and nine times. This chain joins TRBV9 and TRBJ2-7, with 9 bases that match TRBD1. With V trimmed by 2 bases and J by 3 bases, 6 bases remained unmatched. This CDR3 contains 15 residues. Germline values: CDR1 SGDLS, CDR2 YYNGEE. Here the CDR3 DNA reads TGTGCCAGCAGCGTGAGTTCGGGACAGGGCTACGAGCAGTACTTC. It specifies CASSVSSGQGYEQYF.

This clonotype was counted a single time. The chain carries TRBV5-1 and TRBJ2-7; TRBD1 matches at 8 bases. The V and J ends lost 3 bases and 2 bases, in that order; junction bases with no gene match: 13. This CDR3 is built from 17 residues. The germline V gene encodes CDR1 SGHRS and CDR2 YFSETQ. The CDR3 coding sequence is TGCGCCAGCAGCTCCAAACCGACAGGGGAACGGGCCTACGAGCAGTACTTC. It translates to CASSSKPTGERAYEQYF.

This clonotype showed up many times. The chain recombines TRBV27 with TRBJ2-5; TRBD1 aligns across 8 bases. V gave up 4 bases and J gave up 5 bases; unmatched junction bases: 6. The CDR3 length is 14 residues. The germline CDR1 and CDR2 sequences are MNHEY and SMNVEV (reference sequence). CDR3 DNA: TGTGCCAGCAGTTCCAGGGGGCTCTCGGAGACCCAGTACTTC. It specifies CASSSRGLSETQYF.

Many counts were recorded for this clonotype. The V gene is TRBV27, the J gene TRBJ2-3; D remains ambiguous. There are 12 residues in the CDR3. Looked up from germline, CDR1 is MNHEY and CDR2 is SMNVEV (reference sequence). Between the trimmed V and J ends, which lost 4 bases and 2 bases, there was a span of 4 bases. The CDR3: CASSSITDTQYF. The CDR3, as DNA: TGTGCCAGCAGTTCCATCACAGATACGCAGTATTTT.

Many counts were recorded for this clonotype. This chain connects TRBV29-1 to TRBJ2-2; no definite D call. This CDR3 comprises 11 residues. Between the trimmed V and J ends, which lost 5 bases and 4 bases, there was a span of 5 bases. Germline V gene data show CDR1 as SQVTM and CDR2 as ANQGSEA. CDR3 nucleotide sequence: TGCAGCGTTCCGGGCACCGGGGAGCTGTTTTTT. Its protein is CSVPGTGELFF.

The CDR3 spells CATVPPGMTYEQYF. The CDR3 DNA is TGTGCCACCGTCCCCCCGGGGATGACCTACGAGCAGTACTTC. V is TRBV13 and J is TRBJ2-7; possible D gene TRBD2, 5 bases. Trimming took 10 bases from V and 2 from J, leaving 18 bases between them. CDR3 size: 14 residues. Germline V gene data show CDR1 as PRHDT and CDR2 as FYEKMQ (reference sequence).

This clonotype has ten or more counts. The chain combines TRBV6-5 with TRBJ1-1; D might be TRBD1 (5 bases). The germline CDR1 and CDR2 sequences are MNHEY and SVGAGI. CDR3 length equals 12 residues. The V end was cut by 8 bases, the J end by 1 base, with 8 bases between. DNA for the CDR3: TGTGCCAGCGGGGCGCCGAACACTGAAGCTTTCTTT. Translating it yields CASGAPNTEAFF.

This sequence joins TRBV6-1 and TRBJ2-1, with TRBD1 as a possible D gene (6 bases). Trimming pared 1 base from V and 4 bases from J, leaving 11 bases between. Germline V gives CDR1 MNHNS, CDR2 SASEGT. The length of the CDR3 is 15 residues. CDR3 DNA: TGTGCCAGCAGTGAAGAGGGGGAGTCATACAATGAGCAGTTCTTC. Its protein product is CASSEEGESYNEQFF.

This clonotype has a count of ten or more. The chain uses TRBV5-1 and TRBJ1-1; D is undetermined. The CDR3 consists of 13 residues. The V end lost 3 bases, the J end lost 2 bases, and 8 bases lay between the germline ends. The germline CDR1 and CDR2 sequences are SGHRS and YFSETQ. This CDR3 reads CASSSGTNTEAFF. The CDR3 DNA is TGCGCCAGCAGCTCCGGAACTAACACTGAAGCTTTCTTT.

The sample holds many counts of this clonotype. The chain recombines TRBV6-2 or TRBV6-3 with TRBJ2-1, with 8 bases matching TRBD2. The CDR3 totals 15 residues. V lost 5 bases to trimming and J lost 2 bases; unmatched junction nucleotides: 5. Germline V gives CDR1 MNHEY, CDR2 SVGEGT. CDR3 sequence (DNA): TGTGCCAGCAGTCATAGCGGGGAGACCTACAATGAGCAGTTCTTC. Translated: CASSHSGETYNEQFF.

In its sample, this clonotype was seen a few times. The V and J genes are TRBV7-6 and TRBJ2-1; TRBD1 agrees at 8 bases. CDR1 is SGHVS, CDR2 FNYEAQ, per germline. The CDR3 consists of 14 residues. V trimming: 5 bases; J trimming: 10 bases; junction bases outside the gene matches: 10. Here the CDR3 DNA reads TGTGCCAGCAGCCAGGACAGGGCGGCAGGGGAGCAGTTCTTC. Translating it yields CASSQDRAAGEQFF.

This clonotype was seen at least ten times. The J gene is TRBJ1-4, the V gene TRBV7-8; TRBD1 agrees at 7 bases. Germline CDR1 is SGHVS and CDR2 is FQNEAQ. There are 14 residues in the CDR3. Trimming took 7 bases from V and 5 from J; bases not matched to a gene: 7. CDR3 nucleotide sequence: TGTGCCAGCACCGCCGGGACAGCCAATGAAAAACTGTTTTTT. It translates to CASTAGTANEKLFF.

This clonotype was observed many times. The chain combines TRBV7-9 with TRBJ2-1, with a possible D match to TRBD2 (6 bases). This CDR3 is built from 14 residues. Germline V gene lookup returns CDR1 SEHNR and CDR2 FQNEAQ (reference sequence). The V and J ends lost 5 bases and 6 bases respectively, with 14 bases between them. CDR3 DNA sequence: TGTGCCAGCAGCCCGGCGGAGGGCCTCAATGAGCAGTTCTTC. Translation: CASSPAEGLNEQFF.

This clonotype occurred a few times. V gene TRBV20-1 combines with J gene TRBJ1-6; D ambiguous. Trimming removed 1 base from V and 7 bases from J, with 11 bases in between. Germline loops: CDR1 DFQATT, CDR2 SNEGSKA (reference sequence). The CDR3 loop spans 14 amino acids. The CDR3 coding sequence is TGCAGTGCTAGAGTACCCGGGGTGAATTCACCCCTCCACTTT. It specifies CSARVPGVNSPLHF.

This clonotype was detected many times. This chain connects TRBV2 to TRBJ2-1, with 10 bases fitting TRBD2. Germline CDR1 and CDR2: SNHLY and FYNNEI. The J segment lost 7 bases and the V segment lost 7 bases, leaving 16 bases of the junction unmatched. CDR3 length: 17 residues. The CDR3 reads CASITAGGPIEKNEQFF. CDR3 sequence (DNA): TGTGCCAGCATAACAGCGGGAGGGCCGATTGAAAAGAATGAGCAGTTCTTC.